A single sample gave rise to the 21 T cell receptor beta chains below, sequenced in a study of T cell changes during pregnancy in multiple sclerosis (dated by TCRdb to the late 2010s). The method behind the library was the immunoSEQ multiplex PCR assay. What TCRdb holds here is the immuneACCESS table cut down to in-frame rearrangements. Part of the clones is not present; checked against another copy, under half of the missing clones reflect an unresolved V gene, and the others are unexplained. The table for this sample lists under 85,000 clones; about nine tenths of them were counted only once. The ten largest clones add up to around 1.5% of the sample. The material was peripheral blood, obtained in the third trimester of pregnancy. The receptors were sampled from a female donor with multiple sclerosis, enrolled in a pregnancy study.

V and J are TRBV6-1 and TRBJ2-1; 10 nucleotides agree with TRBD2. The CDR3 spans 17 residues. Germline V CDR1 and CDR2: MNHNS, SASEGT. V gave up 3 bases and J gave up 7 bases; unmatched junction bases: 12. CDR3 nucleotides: TGTGCCAGCAGTGACCCTCTCCTAGCGGGAGTGACGAATGAGCAGTTCTTC. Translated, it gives CASSDPLLAGVTNEQFF.

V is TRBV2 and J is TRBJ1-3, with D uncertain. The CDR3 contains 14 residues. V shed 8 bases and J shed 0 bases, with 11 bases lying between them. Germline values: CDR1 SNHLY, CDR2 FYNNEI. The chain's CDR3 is CASEDLSSGNTIYF. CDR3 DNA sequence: TGTGCCAGCGAGGACTTAAGCTCTGGAAACACCATATATTTT. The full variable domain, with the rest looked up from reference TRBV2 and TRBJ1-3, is EPEVTQTPSHQVTQMGQEVILRCVPISNHLYFYWYRQILGQKVEFLVSFYNNEISEKSEIFDDQFSVERPDGSNFTLKIRSTKLEDSAMYFCASEDLSSGNTIYFGEGSWLTVV.

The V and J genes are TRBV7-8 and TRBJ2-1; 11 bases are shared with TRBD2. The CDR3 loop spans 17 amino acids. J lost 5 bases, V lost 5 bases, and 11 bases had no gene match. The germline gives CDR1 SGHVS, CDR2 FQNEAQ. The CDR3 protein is CASSPTLAGGINNEQFF. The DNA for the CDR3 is TGTGCCAGCAGCCCCACCTTAGCGGGGGGGATTAACAATGAGCAGTTCTTC.

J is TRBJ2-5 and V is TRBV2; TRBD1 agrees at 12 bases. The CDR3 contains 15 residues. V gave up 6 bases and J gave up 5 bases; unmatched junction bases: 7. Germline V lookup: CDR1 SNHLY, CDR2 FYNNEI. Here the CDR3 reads CASRDSGTGGETQYF. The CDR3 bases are TGTGCCAGCAGAGACTCCGGGACAGGGGGCGAGACCCAGTACTTC.

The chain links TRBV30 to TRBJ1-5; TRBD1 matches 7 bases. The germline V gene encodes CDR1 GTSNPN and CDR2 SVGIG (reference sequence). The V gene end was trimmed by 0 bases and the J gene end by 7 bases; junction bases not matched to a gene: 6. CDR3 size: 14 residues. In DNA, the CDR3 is TGTGCCTGGAGTGTAACGACAGGGAGGCAGCCCCAGCATTTT. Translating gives CAWSVTTGRQPQHF.

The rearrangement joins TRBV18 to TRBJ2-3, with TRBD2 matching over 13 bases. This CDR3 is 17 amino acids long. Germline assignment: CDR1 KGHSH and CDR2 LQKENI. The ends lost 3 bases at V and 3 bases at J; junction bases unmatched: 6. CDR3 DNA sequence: TGTGCCAGCTCACCCCCGGGACTAGCGGGGAGTACAGATACGCAGTATTTT. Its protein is CASSPPGLAGSTDTQYF.

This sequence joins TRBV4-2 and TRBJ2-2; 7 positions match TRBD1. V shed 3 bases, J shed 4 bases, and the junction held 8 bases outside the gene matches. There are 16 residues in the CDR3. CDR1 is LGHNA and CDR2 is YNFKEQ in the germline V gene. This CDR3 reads CASSHRQGKGTGELFF. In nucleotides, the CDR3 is TGTGCCAGCAGCCACCGACAGGGAAAAGGCACCGGGGAGCTGTTTTTT.

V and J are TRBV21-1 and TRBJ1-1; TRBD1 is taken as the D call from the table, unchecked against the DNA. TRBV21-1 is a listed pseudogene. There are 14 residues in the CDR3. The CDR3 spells CASSKVAVNTEAFF. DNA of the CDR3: TGTGCCAGCAGCAAAGTGGCAGTGAACACTGAAGCTTTCTTT.

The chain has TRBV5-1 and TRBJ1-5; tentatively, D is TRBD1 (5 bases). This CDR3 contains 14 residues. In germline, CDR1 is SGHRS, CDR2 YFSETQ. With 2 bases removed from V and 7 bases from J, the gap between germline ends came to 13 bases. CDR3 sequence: CASSLVGEGQPQHF. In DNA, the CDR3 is TGCGCCAGCAGCTTAGTAGGGGAAGGGCAGCCCCAGCATTTT.

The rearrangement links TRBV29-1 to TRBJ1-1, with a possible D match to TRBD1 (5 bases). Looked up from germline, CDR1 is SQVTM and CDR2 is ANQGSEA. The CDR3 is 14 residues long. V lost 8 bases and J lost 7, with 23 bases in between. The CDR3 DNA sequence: TGCAGCATCCCCCCAACCTCGGGGGAAAGTGAAGCTTTCTTT. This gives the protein CSIPPTSGESEAFF.

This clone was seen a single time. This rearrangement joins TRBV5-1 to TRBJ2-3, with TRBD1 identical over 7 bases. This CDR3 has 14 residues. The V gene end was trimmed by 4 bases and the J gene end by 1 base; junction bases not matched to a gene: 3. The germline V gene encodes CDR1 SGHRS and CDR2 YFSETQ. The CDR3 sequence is CASSIGQGTDTQYF. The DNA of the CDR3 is TGCGCCAGCAGCATAGGACAGGGCACAGATACGCAGTATTTT.

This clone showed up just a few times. The CDR3 spells CASSVGAGVSTEAFF. The CDR3 bases are TGTGCCAGCAGCGTGGGGGCAGGGGTCAGCACTGAAGCTTTCTTT. The rearrangement joins TRBV9 to TRBJ1-1, with TRBD1 as a possible D gene (6 bases). In germline, CDR1 is SGDLS, CDR2 YYNGEE. The CDR3 totals 15 residues. V lost 2 bases and J lost 4, with 15 bases in between.

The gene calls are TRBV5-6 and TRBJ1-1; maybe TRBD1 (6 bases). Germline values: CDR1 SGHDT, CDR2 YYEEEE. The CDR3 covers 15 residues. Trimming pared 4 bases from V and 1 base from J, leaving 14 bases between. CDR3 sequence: CASSLLSGQNTEAFF. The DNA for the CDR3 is TGTGCCAGCAGCCTGCTATCGGGACAGAACACTGAAGCTTTCTTT.

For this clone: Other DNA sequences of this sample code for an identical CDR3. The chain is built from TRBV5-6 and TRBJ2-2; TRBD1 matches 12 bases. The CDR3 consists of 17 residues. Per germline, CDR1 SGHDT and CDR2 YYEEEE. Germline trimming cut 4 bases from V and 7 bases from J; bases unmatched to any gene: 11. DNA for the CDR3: TGTGCCAGCAGCACGCCGGGACAGGGGGCGCGTGGCGGGGAGCTGTTTTTT. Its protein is CASSTPGQGARGGELFF.

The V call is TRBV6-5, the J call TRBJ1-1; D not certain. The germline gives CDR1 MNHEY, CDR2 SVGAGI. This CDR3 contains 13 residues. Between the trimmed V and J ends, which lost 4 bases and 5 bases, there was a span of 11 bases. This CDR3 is CASSFQAGTEAFF. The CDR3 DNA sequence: TGTGCCAGCAGTTTTCAGGCGGGGACTGAAGCTTTCTTT.

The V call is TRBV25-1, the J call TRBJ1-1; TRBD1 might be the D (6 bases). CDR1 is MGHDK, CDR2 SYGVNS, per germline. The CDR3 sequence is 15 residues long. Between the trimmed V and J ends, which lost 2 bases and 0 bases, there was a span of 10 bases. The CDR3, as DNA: TGTGCCAGCAGTGAAGGGACATTCCTGAACACTGAAGCTTTCTTT. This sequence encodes CASSEGTFLNTEAFF.

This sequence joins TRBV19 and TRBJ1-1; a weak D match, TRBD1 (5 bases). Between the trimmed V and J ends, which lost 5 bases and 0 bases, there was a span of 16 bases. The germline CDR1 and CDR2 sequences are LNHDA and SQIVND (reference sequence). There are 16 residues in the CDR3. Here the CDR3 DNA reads TGTGCCAGTAGTTATAGGGCAGGGTTAATGAACACTGAAGCTTTCTTT. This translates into CASSYRAGLMNTEAFF. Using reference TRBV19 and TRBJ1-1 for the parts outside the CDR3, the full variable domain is DGGITQSPKYLFRKEGQNVTLSCEQNLNHDAMYWYRQDPGQGLRLIYYSQIVNDFQKGDIAEGYSVSREKKESFPLTVTSAQKNPTAFYLCASSYRAGLMNTEAFFGQGTRLTVV.

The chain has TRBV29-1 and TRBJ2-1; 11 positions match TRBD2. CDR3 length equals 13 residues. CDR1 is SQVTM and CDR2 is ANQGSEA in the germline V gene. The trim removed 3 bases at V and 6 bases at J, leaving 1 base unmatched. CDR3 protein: CSVDGLAGNEQFF. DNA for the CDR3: TGCAGCGTTGACGGACTAGCGGGCAATGAGCAGTTCTTC.

Here the CDR3 DNA reads TGTGCCAGCAGCTCGCGGGCCGGTATTGTGTTGCAGCCCCAGCATTTT. Amino acid sequence: CASSSRAGIVLQPQHF. V is TRBV7-2 and J is TRBJ1-5; unclear D gene. Trimming took 4 bases from V and 7 from J, leaving 20 bases between them. CDR3 length: 16 residues. CDR1 and CDR2 (germline): SGHTA, FQGNSA.

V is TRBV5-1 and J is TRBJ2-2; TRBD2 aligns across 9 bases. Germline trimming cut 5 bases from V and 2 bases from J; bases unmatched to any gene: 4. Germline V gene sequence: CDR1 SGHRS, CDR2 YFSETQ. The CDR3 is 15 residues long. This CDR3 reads CASRPSGINTGELFF. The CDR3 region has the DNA TGCGCCAGCAGGCCTAGCGGGATAAACACCGGGGAGCTGTTTTTT.

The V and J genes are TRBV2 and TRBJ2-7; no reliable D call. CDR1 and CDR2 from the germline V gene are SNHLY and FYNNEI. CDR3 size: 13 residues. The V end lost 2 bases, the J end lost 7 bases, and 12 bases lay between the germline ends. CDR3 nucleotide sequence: TGTGCCAGCAGTGAACGGCGGCCGGGTGAGCAGTACTTC. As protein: CASSERRPGEQYF.